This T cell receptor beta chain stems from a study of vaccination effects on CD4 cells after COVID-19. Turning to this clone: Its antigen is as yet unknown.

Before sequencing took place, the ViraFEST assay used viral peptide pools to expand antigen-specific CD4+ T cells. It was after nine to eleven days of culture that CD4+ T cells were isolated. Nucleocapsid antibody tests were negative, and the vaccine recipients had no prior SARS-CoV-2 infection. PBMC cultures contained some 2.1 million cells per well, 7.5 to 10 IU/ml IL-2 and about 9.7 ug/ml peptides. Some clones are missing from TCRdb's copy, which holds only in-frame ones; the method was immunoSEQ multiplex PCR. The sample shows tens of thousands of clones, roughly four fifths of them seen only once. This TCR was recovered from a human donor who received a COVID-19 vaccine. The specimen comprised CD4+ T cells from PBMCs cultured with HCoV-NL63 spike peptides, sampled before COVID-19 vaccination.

CDR3 bases: TGTGCCAGTAGCAGATCCGGGGGGAAAGAGACCCAGTACTTC. Its translation: CASSRSGGKETQYF. The rearrangement uses TRBV19 and TRBJ2-5; 7 bases are shared with TRBD2. This CDR3 has 14 residues. Germline CDR1 reads LNHDA; CDR2 reads SQIVND (reference sequence). V lost 6 bases to trimming and J lost 3 bases; unmatched junction nucleotides: 7.